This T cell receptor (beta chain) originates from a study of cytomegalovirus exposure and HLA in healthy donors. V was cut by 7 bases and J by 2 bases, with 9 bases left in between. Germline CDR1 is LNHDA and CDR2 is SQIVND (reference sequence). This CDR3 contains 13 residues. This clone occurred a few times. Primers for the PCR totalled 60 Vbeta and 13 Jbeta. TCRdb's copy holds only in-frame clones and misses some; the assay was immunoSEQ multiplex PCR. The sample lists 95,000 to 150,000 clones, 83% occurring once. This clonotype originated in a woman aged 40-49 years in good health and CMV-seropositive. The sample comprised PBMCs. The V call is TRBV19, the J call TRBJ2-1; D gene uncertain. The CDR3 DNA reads TGTGCCAGTATTAGTCCTACCTACAATGAGCAGTTCTTC. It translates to CASISPTYNEQFF.